Shown below are 30 T cell receptor beta chains from a single sample sequenced in a study of a mutant IDH1 vaccine in newly diagnosed glioma. Measured with immunoSEQ multiplex PCR; TCRdb has only the in-frame clones, and not every one. The sample yields tens of thousands of clones, over 75% seen once. Time point: baseline, week 1 (first vaccination visit). The treatment here: pre-vaccination baseline after standard-of-care therapy. Specimen: PBMCs, collected from a glioma patient treated with radiotherapy, temozolomide or both. The receptors come from a man between 40 and 49 years old with glioma. Some clones in this sample may be carry-over from other donors' samples.

The chain recombines TRBV5-4 with TRBJ1-3; 7 bases line up with TRBD1. V lost 5 bases, J lost 14 bases, and 4 bases stayed unmatched. The germline CDR1 and CDR2 sequences are SGHNT and YYREEE (reference sequence). The CDR3 has 10 amino acids. In DNA, the CDR3 is TGTGCCAGCAGGAGACAGGGCTTATATTTT. It is translated as CASRRQGLYF.

This clone was counted a single time. V gene TRBV7-9 combines with J gene TRBJ1-4; D is possibly TRBD1 (5 bases). V gave up 5 bases and J gave up 3 bases, with 13 bases separating them. CDR3 length: 15 residues. Looked up from germline, CDR1 is SEHNR and CDR2 is FQNEAQ (reference sequence). The CDR3 loop is CASSLPGGANEKLFF. DNA of the CDR3: TGTGCCAGCAGCCTCCCGGGGGGGGCTAATGAAAAACTGTTTTTT.

This clone occurred many times. The V gene is TRBV11-2, the J gene TRBJ1-3; D unclear. V was clipped by 3 bases and J by 1 base, with 4 bases between them. Germline V gene lookup returns CDR1 SGHAT and CDR2 FQNNGV. The CDR3 consists of 13 residues. In nucleotides, the CDR3 is TGTGCCAGCAGCTTTGAGTCTGGAAACACCATATATTTT. This translates into CASSFESGNTIYF.

CDR3 loop: CASSPTGNSYGYTF. DNA for the CDR3: TGTGCCAGCAGCCCTACCGGGAACAGCTATGGCTACACCTTC. The genes are TRBV5-6 and TRBJ1-2; no definite D call. The CDR3 has 14 amino acids. The ends were cut back, 4 bases at V and 4 bases at J, with 14 bases in the middle. Germline lookup yields CDR1 SGHDT and CDR2 YYEEEE.

This chain uses TRBV6-5 with TRBJ1-2, with TRBD1 as a possible D gene (6 bases). Germline V lookup: CDR1 MNHEY, CDR2 SVGAGI. The length of the CDR3 is 16 residues. Between the trimmed V and J ends, which lost 2 bases and 6 bases, there was a span of 19 bases. CDR3 protein: CASSYDAGGARNGYTF. DNA for the CDR3: TGTGCCAGCAGTTACGATGCCGGGGGCGCCAGAAATGGCTACACCTTC.

The J gene is TRBJ2-7, the V gene TRBV6-5; 7 nucleotides match TRBD1. Germline CDR1 reads MNHEY; CDR2 reads SVGAGI. J lost 6 bases, V lost 5 bases, and 7 bases had no gene match. This CDR3 comprises 13 residues. The CDR3 nucleotides read TGTGCCAGCAGTAACCAGGGGGTGAGCGAGCAGTACTTC. This sequence encodes CASSNQGVSEQYF.

The chain is built from TRBV25-1 and TRBJ1-1; D call uncertain. V lost 3 bases and J lost 1, with 9 bases in between. Germline CDR1 MGHDK, CDR2 SYGVNS. The CDR3 has 14 residues. The CDR3 region is CASSDLERNTEAFF. CDR3 DNA sequence: TGTGCCAGCAGTGATTTGGAGAGGAACACTGAAGCTTTCTTT. Filled out from reference TRBV25-1 and TRBJ1-1, the complete variable domain reads EADIYQTPRYLVIGTGKKITLECSQTMGHDKMYWYQQDPGMELHLIHYSYGVNSTEKGDLSSESTVSRIRTEHFPLTLESARPSHTSQYLCASSDLERNTEAFFGQGTRLTVV.

The chain links TRBV4-2 to TRBJ1-1; D is possibly TRBD1 (5 bases). V was pared by 0 bases and J by 3 bases, with 8 bases between. Germline V gene data show CDR1 as LGHNA and CDR2 as YNFKEQ. This CDR3 contains 14 residues. The CDR3 protein is CASSQEWGDTEAFF. The CDR3, as DNA: TGTGCCAGCAGCCAAGAGTGGGGGGACACTGAAGCTTTCTTT.

This rearrangement joins TRBV25-1 to TRBJ1-4; the D is unclear. The ends were cut back, 4 bases at V and 14 bases at J, with 11 bases in the middle. The CDR3 covers 11 residues. CDR1 MGHDK and CDR2 SYGVNS come from the germline V gene. CDR3 protein: CASSANGRLFF. The CDR3, as DNA: TGTGCCAGCAGTGCCAATGGGAGGCTGTTTTTT.

This clone was picked up a small number of times. The CDR3 nucleotides read TGTGCCAGCAGCAAAACTTTGGGGGCGACAGATACGCAGTATTTT. It specifies CASSKTLGATDTQYF. V gene TRBV7-8 combines with J gene TRBJ2-3; a possible D gene is TRBD1 (6 bases). The ends were cut back, 5 bases at V and 3 bases at J, with 15 bases in the middle. The CDR3 is made up of 15 amino acids. The V gene's germline CDR1 is SGHVS and CDR2 FQNEAQ.

The V and J genes are TRBV5-1 and TRBJ2-3; D remains ambiguous. There are 14 residues in the CDR3. Germline lookup yields CDR1 SGHRS and CDR2 YFSETQ. V was pared by 0 bases and J by 1 base, with 6 bases between. The CDR3 coding sequence is TGCGCCAGCAGCTTGGACACACGCACAGATACGCAGTATTTT. This sequence encodes CASSLDTRTDTQYF.

This chain links TRBV13 with TRBJ1-4; no clear D. V lost 8 bases and J 3 bases, leaving 16 bases between the germline ends. The CDR3 is 15 amino acids. Germline CDR1 and CDR2: PRHDT and FYEKMQ (reference sequence). CDR3 sequence (DNA): TGTGCCAGCCATCTGCCTCCCAAGGCTAATGAAAAACTGTTTTTT. Amino acids: CASHLPPKANEKLFF. The full variable domain, in which reference TRBV13 and TRBJ1-4 provide the parts outside the CDR3, is AAGVIQSPRHLIKEKRETATLKCYPIPRHDTVYWYQQGPGQDPQFLISFYEKMQSDKGSIPDRFSAQQFSDYHSELNMSSLELGDSALYFCASHLPPKANEKLFFGSGTQLSVL.

V usage is TRBV14 and J usage is TRBJ2-1, with D tentatively TRBD1 or TRBD2 (6 bases each). CDR3 length: 16 amino acids. Trimming took 5 bases from V and 1 from J, leaving 15 bases between them. Germline assignment: CDR1 SGHDN and CDR2 FVKESK. The CDR3 bases are TGTGCCAGCAGCTGGAGATGGGGGGCGTCCTACAATGAGCAGTTCTTC. Protein: CASSWRWGASYNEQFF. The full variable domain, its missing parts supplied by reference TRBV14 and TRBJ2-1, is EAGVTQFPSHSVIEKGQTVTLRCDPISGHDNLYWYRRVMGKEIKFLLHFVKESKQDESGMPNNRFLAERTGGTYSTLKVQPAELEDSGVYFCASSWRWGASYNEQFFGPGTRLTVL.

In regard to this clone: One end of the junction is discordant with germline, which a read error may explain. The chain has TRBV15 and TRBJ1-5; D call uncertain. CDR3 size: 14 residues. Germline CDR1 is LNHNV and CDR2 is YYDKDF (reference sequence). The CDR3 region is CATRWRAGVQPQHF. Written as DNA, the CDR3 is TGTGCCACCAGATGGAGGGCCGGGGTTCAGCCTCAGCATTTT.

This clone was seen a few times. The chain employs TRBV4-2 and TRBJ1-4; D remains ambiguous. CDR1 is LGHNA and CDR2 is YNFKEQ in the germline V gene. This CDR3 has 12 residues. The V gene lost 4 bases and the J gene lost 8 bases, with 8 bases spanning the gap. CDR3 in amino acids: CASSLDGEKLFF. DNA for the CDR3: TGTGCCAGCAGCCTTGATGGGGAAAAACTGTTTTTT.

This clone was seen a few times. This CDR3 is also generated by other DNA sequences in the sample. The chain carries TRBV4-1 and TRBJ2-7; the D gene could be TRBD1 or TRBD2 (5 bases each). This CDR3 comprises 15 residues. V dropped 4 bases and J dropped 1 base, with 14 bases sitting between them. Germline V gives CDR1 MGHRA, CDR2 YSYEKL. This chain's CDR3 is CASSPGTGRSYEQYF. CDR3 coding DNA: TGCGCCAGCAGCCCCGGGACGGGCAGGTCCTACGAGCAGTACTTC.

The CDR3 coding sequence is TGCGCCAGCAGCCGCGACCCTCGGCAGAGGAGCTCCTACGAGCAGTACTTC. Its protein is CASSRDPRQRSSYEQYF. The V call is TRBV5-1, the J call TRBJ2-7; no firm D call. This CDR3 is 17 amino acids long. In germline, CDR1 is SGHRS, CDR2 YFSETQ. Between the trimmed V and J ends, which lost 4 bases and 0 bases, there was a span of 20 bases.

J is TRBJ2-7 and V is TRBV7-8; 8 nucleotides match TRBD1. This CDR3 has 16 amino acids. The V and J ends lost 1 base and 3 bases, in that order; junction bases with no gene match: 8. From germline, CDR1 is SGHVS and CDR2 FQNEAQ. CDR3 DNA: TGTGCCAGCAGCTTAGGCCAGGGGGCCTACGTCTACGAGCAGTACTTC. Residues: CASSLGQGAYVYEQYF.

The DNA for the CDR3 is TGTGCCAGCAGCTCGGGGGGAGCCACTGAAGCTTTCTTT. It is translated as CASSSGGATEAFF. V is TRBV13 and J is TRBJ1-1; D might be TRBD1 (5 bases). Trimming took off 4 bases at V and 4 bases at J, with 10 bases between the two ends. From germline, CDR1 is PRHDT and CDR2 FYEKMQ (reference sequence). CDR3 length: 13 amino acids.

This chain links TRBV18 with TRBJ1-1; the match to TRBD1 covers 7 bases. From germline, CDR1 is KGHSH and CDR2 LQKENI. V was clipped by 2 bases and J by 7 bases; unmatched bases: 4. The CDR3 length is 13 residues. The CDR3 DNA reads TGTGCCAGCTCACCAGGGGACAGCATTGAAGCTTTCTTT. Translated: CASSPGDSIEAFF.

The genes are TRBV10-1 and TRBJ2-1; 8 positions match TRBD2. V shed 4 bases, J shed 0 bases, and the junction held 5 bases outside the gene matches. CDR1 and CDR2 (germline): WNHNN, SYGVQD (reference sequence). This CDR3 contains 16 residues. The CDR3 loop reads CASSGPAGGSYNEQFF. CDR3 nucleotide sequence: TGCGCCAGCAGTGGTCCGGCGGGGGGCTCCTACAATGAGCAGTTCTTC.

The rearrangement links TRBV30 to TRBJ2-3; TRBD2 matches 13 bases. Trimming cost V 1 base and J 1 base; bases outside gene matches: 2. Germline loops: CDR1 GTSNPN, CDR2 SVGIG (reference sequence). The CDR3 totals 16 residues. CDR3 in DNA: TGTGCCTGGAGTGAAGGACTAGCGGGGGGCACAGATACGCAGTATTTT. Encoded protein: CAWSEGLAGGTDTQYF.

The V gene is TRBV25-1, the J gene TRBJ1-2; TRBD1 aligns across 9 bases. The V and J ends lost 3 bases and 4 bases, in that order; junction bases with no gene match: 6. The CDR3 has 15 residues. In germline, CDR1 is MGHDK, CDR2 SYGVNS. In DNA, the CDR3 is TGTGCCAGCAGTGACGTGACAGGGGGAATCTATGGCTACACCTTC. The encoded protein is CASSDVTGGIYGYTF.

V usage is TRBV30 and J usage is TRBJ1-1; a weak D match, TRBD1 (5 bases). CDR1 and CDR2 from the germline V gene are GTSNPN and SVGIG (reference sequence). The CDR3 is 15 amino acids. With 5 bases removed from V and 2 bases from J, the gap between germline ends came to 18 bases. CDR3 sequence: CAWARGRGQNTEAFF. CDR3 sequence (DNA): TGTGCCTGGGCGAGGGGTAGAGGACAAAACACTGAAGCTTTCTTT.

The chain carries TRBV6-6 and TRBJ1-2; perhaps TRBD1 as D (5 bases). The CDR3 is made up of 14 amino acids. Germline lookup yields CDR1 MNHNY and CDR2 SVGAGI (reference sequence). Trimming removed 6 bases at V and 8 bases at J, with 19 bases between. The CDR3 reads CASSPRTTGFGYTF. The CDR3 bases are TGTGCCAGCAGCCCAAGGACAACGGGGTTCGGCTACACCTTC.

This chain links TRBV4-1 with TRBJ2-7; the match to TRBD2 covers 8 bases. V gave up 0 bases and J gave up 0 bases; unmatched junction bases: 4. The germline V gene has CDR1 MGHRA and CDR2 YSYEKL. CDR3 length: 16 amino acids. In DNA form, the CDR3 reads TGCGCCAGCAGCCAAGATAGCGGGGCGAGCTCCTACGAGCAGTACTTC. Its protein product is CASSQDSGASSYEQYF.

To note about this clone: The sample carries other DNA sequences with the same CDR3. The J gene is TRBJ2-1, the V gene TRBV7-2; D is unclear. The CDR3 totals 14 residues. Germline lookup yields CDR1 SGHTA and CDR2 FQGNSA. Trimming pared 1 base from V and 2 bases from J, leaving 6 bases between. The CDR3 DNA follows: TGTGCCAGCAGCTTAGGCTGGGCCTACAATGAGCAGTTCTTC. It codes for CASSLGWAYNEQFF.

CDR3 protein: CATLVNSPLHF. CDR3 nucleotide sequence: TGCGCCACACTCGTGAATTCACCCCTCCACTTT. V and J are TRBV10-1 and TRBJ1-6; D gene unclear. With 10 bases removed from V and 7 bases from J, the gap between germline ends came to 8 bases. Germline V lookup: CDR1 WNHNN, CDR2 SYGVQD (reference sequence). The CDR3 is 11 amino acids.

This chain joins TRBV7-8 and TRBJ2-7, with 8 bases identical to TRBD2. V dropped 8 bases and J dropped 0; count of bases not matched to a gene: 9. Germline V gives CDR1 SGHVS, CDR2 FQNEAQ. The CDR3 is 15 amino acids. CDR3 sequence: CASLGGDGNSYEQYF. DNA of the CDR3: TGTGCCAGCCTCGGGGGGGACGGGAACTCCTACGAGCAGTACTTC.

The J gene is TRBJ2-2, the V gene TRBV14; TRBD2 might be the D (5 bases). The ends were cut back, 3 bases at V and 7 bases at J, with 21 bases in the middle. The CDR3 spans 17 residues. CDR1 and CDR2 (germline): SGHDN, FVKESK. As DNA, the CDR3 is TGTGCCAGCAGCCACCTGGCGGGCTACGGCCTGGGCGGGGAGCTGTTTTTT. Protein: CASSHLAGYGLGGELFF.